This T cell receptor beta chain was identified during a study of control samples from healthy donors and cancer patients. This CDR3 has 12 residues. The V gene lost 5 bases and the J gene lost 6 bases, with 10 bases spanning the gap. Sequenced by immunoSEQ multiplex PCR; TCRdb stores in-frame clones only, minus some. The profile covers 80,000 to 100,000 clones, with almost 90% appearing a single time and 13% to 15% taken by the ten largest. V and J are TRBV5-3 and TRBJ2-3; D remains unclear. Being an ORF, TRBV5-3 has a function that is uncertain. The source of this sequence is a young man in good health. Sequenced sample: blood. The CDR3 here is CARRPNPDTQYF. CDR3 nucleotide sequence: TGTGCCAGAAGGCCTAACCCGGATACGCAGTATTTT.